The rows below give T cell receptor beta chains drawn from one sample of a study of cytomegalovirus exposure and HLA in healthy donors. Profiled with immunoSEQ multiplex PCR; TCRdb holds only in-frame clones, not every one. This table has some 80,000 clones, approximately 96% appearing once. Sequenced sample: PBMCs. All receptors come from a woman under 30 in good health and CMV-seronegative. Each CDR3 is given with its conserved first and last residue. D genes are given only for firm matches. Rows give clone size only sometimes, using once, few, many, or a class for an expanded clone.

J | length | size | V | D | CDR3 | DNA
TRBJ1-5 | 17 | NA | TRBV5-1 | NA | CASSLSGPQFGNQPQHF | TGCGCCAGCAGCTTAAGCGGCCCCCAGTTTGGCAATCAGCCCCAGCATTTT
TRBJ2-1 | 16 | NA | TRBV5-1 | TRBD2 | CASPHIAGGPYNEQFF | TGCGCCAGCCCCCATATTGCGGGAGGGCCCTACAATGAGCAGTTCTTC
TRBJ2-2 | 15 | once | TRBV5-5 | NA | CASSLAGLGTGELFF | TGTGCCAGCAGCTTGGCAGGGTTGGGGACCGGGGAGCTGTTTTTT
TRBJ2-1 | 14 | NA | TRBV27 | NA | CASSLLSSYNEQFF | TGTGCCAGCAGTTTGCTAAGCTCCTACAATGAGCAGTTCTTC
TRBJ2-7 | 14 | NA | TRBV7-9 | NA | CASRLQRDGGEQYF | TGTGCCAGCAGACTACAGCGCGACGGGGGCGAGCAGTACTTC
TRBJ1-1 | 15 | NA | TRBV27 | NA | CASSPLDASIGVAFF | TGTGCCAGCAGTCCCCTCGACGCGTCGATCGGGGTAGCTTTCTTT
TRBJ1-5 | 13 | NA | TRBV7-9 | TRBD1 | CASTPTGGQPQHF | TGTGCCAGCACCCCGACAGGGGGACAGCCCCAGCATTTT
TRBJ1-4 | 14 | NA | TRBV6-5 | NA | CASSRARGGEKLFF | TGTGCCAGCAGCCGGGCCCGGGGAGGTGAAAAACTGTTTTTT
TRBJ2-1 | 14 | NA | TRBV7-6 | TRBD2 | CASSLDLADNEQFF | TGTGCCAGCAGCTTAGACCTAGCGGACAATGAGCAGTTCTTC
TRBJ2-1 | 15 | NA | TRBV7-8 | TRBD2 | CASSLVGGSYNEQFF | TGTGCCAGCAGCTTAGTCGGCGGGAGCTACAATGAGCAGTTCTTC
TRBJ2-1 | 17 | NA | TRBV30 | NA | CAWARGSGPRSYNEQFF | TGTGCCTGGGCCCGGGGGAGCGGGCCTCGCTCCTACAATGAGCAGTTCTTC
TRBJ2-6 | 16 | NA | TRBV28 | NA | CASRRRDSSGANVLTF | TGTGCCAGCAGACGACGAGACAGCTCTGGGGCCAACGTCCTGACTTTC
TRBJ1-1 | 13 | NA | TRBV18 | TRBD1 | CASSPGQGAEAFF | TGTGCCAGCTCACCGGGACAGGGAGCTGAAGCTTTCTTT
TRBJ2-1 | 18 | few | TRBV9 | TRBD2 | CASSSPLGLASGYNEQFF | TGTGCCAGCAGCTCACCCCTCGGATTGGCTAGCGGGTACAATGAGCAGTTCTTC
TRBJ1-1 | 13 | NA | TRBV2 | NA | CASTSGMNTEAFF | TGTGCCAGCACTTCAGGCATGAACACTGAAGCTTTCTTT
TRBJ2-7 | 13 | NA | TRBV7-9 | NA | CASSLNTGYEQYF | TGTGCCAGCAGCTTAAACACAGGGTACGAGCAGTACTTC
TRBJ1-1 | 15 | NA | TRBV25-1 | TRBD1 | CASSGGQGMNTEAFF | TGTGCCAGCAGTGGTGGACAGGGGATGAACACTGAAGCTTTCTTT
TRBJ2-7 | 15 | NA | TRBV9 | TRBD2 | CASSETGTSYYEQYF | TGTGCCAGCAGCGAGACCGGGACTAGCTACTACGAGCAGTACTTC
TRBJ2-2 | 18 | NA | TRBV11-3 | TRBD2 | CASSLDQGGSSYTGELFF | TGTGCCAGCAGCTTAGATCAAGGCGGGAGTAGCTACACCGGGGAGCTGTTTTTT
TRBJ2-7 | 14 | NA | TRBV18 | NA | CASSPSQGSYEQYF | TGTGCCAGCTCACCATCACAGGGCTCCTACGAGCAGTACTTC
TRBJ2-3 | 14 | NA | TRBV6-5 | TRBD2 | CASRSGGNTDTQYF | TGTGCCAGCAGGAGCGGGGGTAACACAGATACGCAGTATTTT
TRBJ2-4 | 12 | NA | TRBV5-4 | NA | CASTNRAGAQYF | TGTGCCAGCACCAACCGGGCGGGGGCCCAGTACTTC
TRBJ2-1 | 11 | NA | TRBV7-2 | NA | CASSGYNEQFF | TGTGCCAGTTCCGGGTACAATGAGCAGTTCTTC
TRBJ2-3 | 16 | NA | TRBV6-1 | TRBD2 | CASSKGLAGGGDTQYF | TGTGCCAGCAGTAAAGGACTAGCGGGAGGTGGAGATACGCAGTATTTT
TRBJ1-2 | 15 | NA | TRBV9 | NA | CASSVGPAASYGYTF | TGTGCCAGCAGCGTAGGCCCCGCGGCCTCCTATGGCTACACCTTC
TRBJ1-2 | 13 | NA | TRBV10-3 | NA | CAIGGGGIDGYTF | TGTGCCATCGGCGGGGGGGGGATCGATGGCTACACCTTC
TRBJ1-1 | 14 | NA | TRBV5-1 | TRBD1 | CASRKDRDSTEAFF | TGCGCCAGCCGTAAAGACAGGGATAGCACTGAAGCTTTCTTT
TRBJ2-7 | 14 | NA | TRBV5-4 | NA | CASSLASRDYEQYF | TGTGCCAGCAGCTTGGCATCCAGGGACTACGAGCAGTACTTC
TRBJ2-7 | 14 | NA | TRBV9 | NA | CASSPGAMDYEQYF | TGTGCCAGCAGCCCAGGGGCGATGGACTACGAGCAGTACTTC
TRBJ2-3 | 15 | NA | TRBV5-1 | NA | CASSLTVGVADTQYF | TGCGCCAGCAGCCTGACGGTAGGGGTGGCAGATACGCAGTATTTT
TRBJ2-2 | 17 | NA | TRBV28 | TRBD2 | CASSLSSTGGVAGELFF | TGTGCCAGCAGTTTAAGCAGTACGGGGGGTGTGGCCGGGGAGCTGTTTTTT
TRBJ2-7 | 11 | NA | TRBV30 | NA | CAWRSVNEQYF | TGTGCCTGGAGGTCAGTTAACGAGCAGTACTTC
TRBJ1-3 | 15 | NA | TRBV7-9 | TRBD1 | CASSLGDRAGNTIYF | TGTGCCAGCAGCTTAGGGGACAGGGCTGGAAACACCATATATTTT
TRBJ2-1 | 14 | NA | TRBV19 | NA | CASTTQAQYNEQFF | TGTGCCAGTACCACCCAGGCACAGTACAATGAGCAGTTCTTC
TRBJ1-2 | 13 | once | TRBV18 | NA | CASSPGGYYGYTF | TGTGCCAGCTCACCAGGGGGCTACTATGGCTACACCTTC
TRBJ1-2 | 15 | NA | TRBV9 | NA | CASSAQPAVEYGYTF | TGTGCCAGCAGCGCCCAGCCCGCGGTCGAATATGGCTACACCTTC
TRBJ1-4 | 18 | NA | TRBV4-1 | TRBD1 | CASSLIGTGGSTNEKLFF | TGCGCCAGCAGCCTGATTGGGACAGGGGGCTCAACTAATGAAAAACTGTTTTTT
TRBJ2-3 | 15 | NA | TRBV2 | NA | CASSWRGGDTDTQYF | TGTGCCAGCTCGTGGCGAGGCGGGGACACAGATACGCAGTATTTT
TRBJ1-5 | 14 | NA | TRBV11-2 | NA | CASSLAAGNQPQHF | TGTGCCAGCAGCTTAGCCGCGGGCAATCAGCCCCAGCATTTT
TRBJ2-7 | 14 | NA | TRBV6-5 | NA | CASSYARVSYEQYF | TGTGCCAGCAGTTACGCCAGGGTCTCTTACGAGCAGTACTTC
TRBJ2-7 | 14 | NA | TRBV28 | NA | CASSPTGITLEQYF | TGTGCCAGCAGTCCGACCGGGATCACCCTCGAGCAGTACTTC